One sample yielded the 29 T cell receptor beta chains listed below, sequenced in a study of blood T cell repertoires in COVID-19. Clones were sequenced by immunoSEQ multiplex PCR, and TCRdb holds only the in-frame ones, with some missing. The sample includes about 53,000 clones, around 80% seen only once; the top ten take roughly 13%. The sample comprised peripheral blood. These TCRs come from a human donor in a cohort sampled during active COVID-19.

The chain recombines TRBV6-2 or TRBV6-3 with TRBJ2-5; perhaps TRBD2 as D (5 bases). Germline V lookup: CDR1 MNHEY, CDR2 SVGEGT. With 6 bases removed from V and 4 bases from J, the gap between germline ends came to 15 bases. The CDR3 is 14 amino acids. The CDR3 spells CASSISSRGETQYF. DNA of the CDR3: TGTGCCAGCAGCATATCTAGCCGGGGAGAGACCCAGTACTTC.

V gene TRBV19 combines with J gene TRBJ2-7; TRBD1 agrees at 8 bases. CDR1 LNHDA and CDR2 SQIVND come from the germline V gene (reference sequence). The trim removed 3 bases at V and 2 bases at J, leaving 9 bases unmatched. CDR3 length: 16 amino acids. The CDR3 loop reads CASSILGGTGAYEQYF. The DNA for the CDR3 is TGTGCCAGTAGTATCCTAGGGGGGACAGGAGCCTACGAGCAGTACTTC.

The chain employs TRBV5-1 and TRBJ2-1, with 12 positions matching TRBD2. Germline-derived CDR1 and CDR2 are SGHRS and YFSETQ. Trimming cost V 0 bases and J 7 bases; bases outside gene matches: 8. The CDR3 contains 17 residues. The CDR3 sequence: CASSLEPLAGGINEQFF. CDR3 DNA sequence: TGCGCCAGCAGCTTGGAACCCCTAGCGGGGGGGATAAATGAGCAGTTCTTC.

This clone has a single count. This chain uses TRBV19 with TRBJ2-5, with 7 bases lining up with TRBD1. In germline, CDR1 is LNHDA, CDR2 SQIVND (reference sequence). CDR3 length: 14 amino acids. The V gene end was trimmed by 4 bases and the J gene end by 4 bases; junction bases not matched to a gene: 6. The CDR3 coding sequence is TGTGCCAGTAGTACCCCCAGGGGGAGAGAGACCCAGTACTTC. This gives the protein CASSTPRGRETQYF.

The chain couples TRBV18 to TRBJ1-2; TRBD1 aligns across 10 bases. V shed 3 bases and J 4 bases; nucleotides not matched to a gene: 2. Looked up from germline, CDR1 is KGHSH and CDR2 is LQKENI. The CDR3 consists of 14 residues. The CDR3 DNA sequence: TGTGCCAGCTCACCGGGACAGGGGAGCTATGGCTACACCTTC. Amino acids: CASSPGQGSYGYTF.

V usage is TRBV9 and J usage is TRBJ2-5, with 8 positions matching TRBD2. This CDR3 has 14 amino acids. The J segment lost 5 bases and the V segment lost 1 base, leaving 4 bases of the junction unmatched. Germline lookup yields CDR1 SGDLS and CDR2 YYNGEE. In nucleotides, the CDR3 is TGTGCCAGCAGCGTACGGGGGGGTTCTGAGACCCAGTACTTC. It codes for CASSVRGGSETQYF.

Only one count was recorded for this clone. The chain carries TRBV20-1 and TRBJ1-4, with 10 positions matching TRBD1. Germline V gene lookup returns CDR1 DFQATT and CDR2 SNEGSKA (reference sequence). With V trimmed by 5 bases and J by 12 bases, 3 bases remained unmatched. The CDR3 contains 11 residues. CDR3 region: CSADDRGQLFF. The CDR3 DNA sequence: TGCAGTGCTGATGACAGGGGGCAACTGTTTTTT.

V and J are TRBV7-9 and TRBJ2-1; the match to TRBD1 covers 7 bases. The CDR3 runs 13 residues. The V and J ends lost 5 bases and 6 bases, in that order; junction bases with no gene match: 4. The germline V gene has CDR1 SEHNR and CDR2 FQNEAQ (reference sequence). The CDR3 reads CASSLTGINEQFF. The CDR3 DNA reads TGTGCCAGCAGCCTGACAGGGATCAATGAGCAGTTCTTC.

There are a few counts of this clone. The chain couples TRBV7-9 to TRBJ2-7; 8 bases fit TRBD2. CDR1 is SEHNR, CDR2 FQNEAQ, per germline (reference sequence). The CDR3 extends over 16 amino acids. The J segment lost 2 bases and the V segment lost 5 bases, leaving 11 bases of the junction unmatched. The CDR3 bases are TGTGCCAGCAGCCCACACAGCGGGGGATCAGCCTACGAGCAGTACTTC. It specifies CASSPHSGGSAYEQYF.

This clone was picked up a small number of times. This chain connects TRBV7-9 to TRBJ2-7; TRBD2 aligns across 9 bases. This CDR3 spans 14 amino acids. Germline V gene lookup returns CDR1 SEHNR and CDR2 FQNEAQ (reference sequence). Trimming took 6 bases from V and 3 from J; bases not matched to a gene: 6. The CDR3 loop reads CASRPTSGFYEQYF. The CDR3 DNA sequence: TGTGCCAGCAGGCCGACTAGCGGCTTCTACGAGCAGTACTTC.

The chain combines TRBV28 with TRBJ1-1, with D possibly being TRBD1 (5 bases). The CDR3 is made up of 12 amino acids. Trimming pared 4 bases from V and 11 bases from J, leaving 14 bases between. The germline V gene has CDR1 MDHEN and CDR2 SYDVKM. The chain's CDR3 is CASSSARRGAFF. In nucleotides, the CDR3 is TGTGCCAGCAGTTCAGCCCGCCGGGGGGCTTTCTTT.

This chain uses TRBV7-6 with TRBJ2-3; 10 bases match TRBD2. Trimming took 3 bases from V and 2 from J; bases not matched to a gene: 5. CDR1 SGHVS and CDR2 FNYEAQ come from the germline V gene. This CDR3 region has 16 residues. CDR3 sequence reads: CASSFMLAGDTDTQYF. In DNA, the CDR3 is TGTGCCAGCAGCTTTATGCTAGCGGGGGACACAGATACGCAGTATTTT.

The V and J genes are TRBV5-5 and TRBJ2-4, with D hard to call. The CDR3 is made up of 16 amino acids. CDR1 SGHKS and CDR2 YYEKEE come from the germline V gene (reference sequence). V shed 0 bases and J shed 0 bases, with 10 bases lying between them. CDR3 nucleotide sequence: TGTGCCAGCAGCTTGGAGGCCAGGTTAGCCAAAAACATTCAGTACTTC. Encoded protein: CASSLEARLAKNIQYF.

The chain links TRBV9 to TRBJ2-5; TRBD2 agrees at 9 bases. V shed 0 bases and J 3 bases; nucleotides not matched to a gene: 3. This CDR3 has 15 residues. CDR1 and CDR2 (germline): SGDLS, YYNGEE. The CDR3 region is CASSVARGGEETQYF. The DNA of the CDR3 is TGTGCCAGCAGCGTAGCGCGGGGGGGAGAAGAGACCCAGTACTTC.

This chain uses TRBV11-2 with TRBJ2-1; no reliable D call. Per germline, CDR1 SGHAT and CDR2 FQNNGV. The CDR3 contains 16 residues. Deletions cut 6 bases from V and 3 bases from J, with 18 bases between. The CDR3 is CASRSTRFFYYNEQFF. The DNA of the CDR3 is TGTGCCAGCAGGTCCACGAGGTTTTTTTACTACAATGAGCAGTTCTTC.

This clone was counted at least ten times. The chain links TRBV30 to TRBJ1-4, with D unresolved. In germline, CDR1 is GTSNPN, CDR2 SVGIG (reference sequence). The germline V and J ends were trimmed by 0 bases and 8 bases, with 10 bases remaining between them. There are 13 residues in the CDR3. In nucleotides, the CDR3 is TGTGCCTGGAGTGTGGTGTTGGGCGAAAAACTGTTTTTT. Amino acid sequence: CAWSVVLGEKLFF. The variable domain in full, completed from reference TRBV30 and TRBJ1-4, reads SQTIHQWPATLVQPVGSPLSLECTVEGTSNPNLYWYRQAAGRGLQLLFYSVGIGQISSEVPQNLSASRPQDRQFILSSKKLLLSDSGFYLCAWSVVLGEKLFFGSGTQLSVL.

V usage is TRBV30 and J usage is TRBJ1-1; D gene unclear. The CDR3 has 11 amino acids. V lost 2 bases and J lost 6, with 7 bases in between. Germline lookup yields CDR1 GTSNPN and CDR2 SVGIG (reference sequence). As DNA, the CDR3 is TGTGCCTGGAGTATCCTAGCTGAAGCTTTCTTT. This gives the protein CAWSILAEAFF.

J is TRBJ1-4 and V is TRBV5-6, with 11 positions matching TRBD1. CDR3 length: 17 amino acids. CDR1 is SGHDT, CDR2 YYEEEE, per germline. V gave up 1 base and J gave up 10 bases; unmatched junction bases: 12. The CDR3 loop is CASSLLAWGQGGGKLFF. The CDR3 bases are TGTGCCAGCAGCTTGTTGGCCTGGGGACAGGGGGGAGGAAAACTGTTTTTT. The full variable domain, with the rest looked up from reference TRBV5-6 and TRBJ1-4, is DAGVTQSPTHLIKTRGQQVTLRCSPKSGHDTVSWYQQALGQGPQFIFQYYEEEERQRGNFPDRFSGHQFPNYSSELNVNALLLGDSALYLCASSLLAWGQGGGKLFFGSGTQLSVL.

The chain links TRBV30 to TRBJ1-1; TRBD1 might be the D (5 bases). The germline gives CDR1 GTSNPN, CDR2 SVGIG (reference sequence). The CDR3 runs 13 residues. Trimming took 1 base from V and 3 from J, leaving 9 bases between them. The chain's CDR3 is CAWSEAGHTEAFF. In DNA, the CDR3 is TGTGCCTGGAGTGAGGCGGGGCACACTGAAGCTTTCTTT.

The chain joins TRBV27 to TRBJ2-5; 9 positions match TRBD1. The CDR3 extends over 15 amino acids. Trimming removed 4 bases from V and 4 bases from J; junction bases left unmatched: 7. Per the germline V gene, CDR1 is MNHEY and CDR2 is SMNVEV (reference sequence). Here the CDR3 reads CASSSGTGWGETQYF. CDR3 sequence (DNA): TGTGCCAGCAGTTCCGGGACAGGGTGGGGAGAGACCCAGTACTTC.

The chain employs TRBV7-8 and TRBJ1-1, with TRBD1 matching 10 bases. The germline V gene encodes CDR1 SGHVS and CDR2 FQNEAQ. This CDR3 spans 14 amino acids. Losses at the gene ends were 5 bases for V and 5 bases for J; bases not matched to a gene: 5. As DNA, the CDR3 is TGTGCCAGCAGCCCCTGGACAGGGGGAACTGAAGCTTTCTTT. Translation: CASSPWTGGTEAFF.

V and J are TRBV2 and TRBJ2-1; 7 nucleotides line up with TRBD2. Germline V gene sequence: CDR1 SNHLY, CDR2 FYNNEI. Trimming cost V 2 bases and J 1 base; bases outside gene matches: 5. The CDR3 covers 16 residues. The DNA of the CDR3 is TGTGCCAGCAGTGAAAGGGTGGGGGGGTCCTACAATGAGCAGTTCTTC. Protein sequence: CASSERVGGSYNEQFF.

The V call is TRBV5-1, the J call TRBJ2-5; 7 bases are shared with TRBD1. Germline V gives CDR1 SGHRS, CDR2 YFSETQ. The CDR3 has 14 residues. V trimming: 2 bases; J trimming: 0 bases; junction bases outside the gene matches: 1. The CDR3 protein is CASSLDRDQETQYF. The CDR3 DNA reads TGCGCCAGCAGCTTAGACAGGGACCAAGAGACCCAGTACTTC.

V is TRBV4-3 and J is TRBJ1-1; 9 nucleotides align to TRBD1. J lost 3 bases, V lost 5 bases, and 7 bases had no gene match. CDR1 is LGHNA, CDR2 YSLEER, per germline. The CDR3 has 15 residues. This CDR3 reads CASSFRTGEHTEAFF. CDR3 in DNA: TGCGCCAGCAGCTTCCGGACAGGGGAACACACTGAAGCTTTCTTT.

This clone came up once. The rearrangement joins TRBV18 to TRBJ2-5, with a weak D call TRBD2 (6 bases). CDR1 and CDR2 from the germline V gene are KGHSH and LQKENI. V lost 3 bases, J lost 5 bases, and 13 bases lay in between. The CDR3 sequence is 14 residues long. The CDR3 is CASSPSGGGETQYF. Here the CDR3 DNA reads TGTGCCAGCTCACCGTCCGGGGGAGGTGAGACCCAGTACTTC.

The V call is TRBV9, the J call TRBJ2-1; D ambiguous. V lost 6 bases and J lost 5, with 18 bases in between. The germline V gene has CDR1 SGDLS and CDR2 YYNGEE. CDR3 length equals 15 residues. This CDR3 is CASTPAGSWHNEQFF. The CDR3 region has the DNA TGTGCCAGCACCCCGGCAGGCAGTTGGCACAATGAGCAGTTCTTC.

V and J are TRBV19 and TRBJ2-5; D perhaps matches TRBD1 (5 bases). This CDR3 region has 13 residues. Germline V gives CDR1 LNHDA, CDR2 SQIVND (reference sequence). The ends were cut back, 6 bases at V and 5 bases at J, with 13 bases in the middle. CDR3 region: CASRKGSKETQYF. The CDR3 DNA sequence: TGTGCCAGTAGGAAGGGGTCGAAGGAGACCCAGTACTTC.

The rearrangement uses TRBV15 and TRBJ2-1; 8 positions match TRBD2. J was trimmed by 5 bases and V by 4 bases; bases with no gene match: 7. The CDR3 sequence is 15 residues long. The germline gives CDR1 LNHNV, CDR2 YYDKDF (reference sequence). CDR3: CATSKASGYNNEQFF. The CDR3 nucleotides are TGTGCCACCAGCAAGGCTAGCGGGTATAACAATGAGCAGTTCTTC.

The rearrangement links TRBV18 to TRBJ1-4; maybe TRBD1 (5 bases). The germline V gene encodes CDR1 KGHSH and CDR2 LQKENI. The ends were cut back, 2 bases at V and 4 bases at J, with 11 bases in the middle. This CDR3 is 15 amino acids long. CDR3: CASSPVSQGNEKLFF. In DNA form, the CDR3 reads TGTGCCAGCTCACCAGTAAGCCAGGGTAATGAAAAACTGTTTTTT.